This TCR beta chain was sequenced during a study of tumor and adjacent non-tumor tissue in lung cancer (dated by TCRdb to about 2018). Some background on the complete study: Patients with adenocarcinoma (about twelve), squamous cell carcinoma (2) and small cell lung cancer (1) were included in the cohort. The roughly 15 enrolled patients, of whom some 10 were men and 5 were women, were aged about 30 to 80 years and were diagnosed with TNM stage I to III disease. For each patient, one tumor sample and one normal lung sample were taken, giving under 35 paired specimens that underwent TCRbeta CDR3 sequencing. Sequencing produced more than 100,000,000 productive TCRbeta reads in total, an average of about 4.2 million reads per sample. Bulk TCRbeta repertoires were compared between lung tumor tissue and matched distant non-tumor lung tissue obtained from 15 lung cancer patients. Overall study results and their limits: Neither the sequencing platform nor unique molecular identifiers are mentioned in the methods. TCR diversity (inverse Simpson) was significantly higher in tumor than in normal lung tissue (around 460 vs 160, P = 0.0075, Mann-Whitney U test). Only about 16 patients were included in the cohort, and the need for larger samples and more detailed clinical data was noted by the authors. Because peripheral blood was not sequenced, the blood TCRbeta repertoires of the lung cancer patients in the study went unexamined. The top 100 clones made up a significantly larger cumulative share of the repertoire in normal lung than in tumor tissue. TCR diversity was significantly higher in younger patients, and higher tumor TCR diversity was associated with shorter overall and disease-free survival.

About this clonotype: Its antigen remains undetermined. Per-base quality was not reported, and no clone a single base away is much larger than it.

The CDR3 measures 14 amino acids from cysteine to phenylalanine. Only the CDR3 part of the read is kept: 42 bases, read in frame from the first base. The germline V gene sets CDR1 to MDHEN and CDR2 to SYDVKM. The receptor library was made with multiplex PCR. Sequencing was performed on an Illumina HiSeq 2500. TCRbeta libraries were constructed through three rounds of nested PCR with primers (Table S4) according to protocols modified from ARM-PCR. Before sequencing, PCR products of 200-500 bp were excised from the gel and purified with the QIAquick gel extraction kit. In the original analysis: Trimmomatic was used to clean the reads, FLASH was used to merge the reads into complete CDR3 sequences, and MiTCR was used to assign the reads to V(D)J germline segments. Clonal diversity was computed as the inverse Simpson's index with VDJtools. In-frame sequences lacking a premature stop codon were counted as productive reads. TCRdb took the public reads, trimmed them with fastp at Q25, ran MiXCR for clone calling and kept in-frame beta chains. Each entry is one CDR3 protein sequence, shown with its most common DNA and genes. TCRdb's processing, not the authors' own work, is the source of the V and J calls. The sample table contains about 90,000 distinct CDR3 sequences; only one count was recorded for about 77% of them. The ten largest make up around a fifth of the sample.

RNA was isolated from bulk unsorted tissue, and RNA quality was assessed with a NanoDrop ND-1000 and an Agilent 2100. For the normal lung samples, distant non-tumor tissue was collected more than 3 cm away from the tumor edge. The donors were newly diagnosed lung cancer patients admitted for thoracic surgery in China from August to November 2014 who had not received prior chemotherapy. The study excluded patients who had received radiotherapy or chemotherapy before or who had another cancer at the same time. Surgical tissue pieces of 1-2 cm3 were preserved in RNAlater solution and were kept at -80 degrees C until use.

What was sequenced was distant non-tumor lung tissue. The V and J segments used are TRBV28 and TRBJ2-3; matching of 6 bases hints at TRBD1 as the D gene. TRBJ1-5 explains the end of the DNA better; the J call may be wrong. This receptor was identified in a woman between 50 and 59 years old with non-small cell lung cancer. The CDR3 region: CASSSSVDRNTQHF. The DNA reads TGTGCCAGCAGTTCCTCGGTCGACAGGAATACGCAGCATTTT.